This T cell receptor (beta chain) was captured by sequencing in a study of siplizumab effects on memory and regulatory T cells. The CDR3 loop spans 13 amino acids. The V gene end was trimmed by 8 bases and the J gene end by 3 bases; junction bases not matched to a gene: 6. The germline gives CDR1 ENHRY, CDR2 SYGVKD. Here immunoSEQ multiplex PCR was the method, and the copy in TCRdb shows in-frame clones only, minus some. The table records about 98,000 clones, roughly 90% of them present only once. This TCR was sampled from a human donor in good health. V usage is TRBV10-3 and J usage is TRBJ2-7, with 8 bases fitting TRBD2. The material sequenced was CD4+ T cells sorted from blood. CDR3 loop: CAISPAGDYEQYF. CDR3 nucleotide sequence: TGTGCCATCTCCCCAGCGGGAGACTACGAGCAGTACTTC.